This paragraph covers one T cell receptor beta chain sequence. Antigen specificity is unknown. This specimen comes from a study of CXCR3-negative and CXCR3-positive naive CD8 T cells. Per CD8+ T cell subset, triplicate sorts of 250,000 to 300,000 cells each were done. The authors made the TRB cDNA libraries by 5' RACE using UMI labels. TCRdb re-called the 5' RACE reads; one entry per CDR3 protein, DNA not given. There are tens of thousands of distinct CDR3 sequences in the sample, with less than 25% held by the top ten. General observations from the study: CD5 surface expression was similar among naive subsets, and TCR strength was estimated by inference from TRB CDR3 properties. Both naive subsets, CXCR3-negative and CXCR3-positive, displayed similar TRBV-TRBJ usage, unlike memory cells. Diversity ran similarly high across both naive subsets but far lower in memory CD8+ cells.

This CDR3 region has 14 residues. Germline V CDR1 and CDR2: KGHDR, SFDVKD. This receptor was identified in a human donor in good health. Some clones in this sample may be carry-over from other donors' samples. The chain is built from TRBV24-1 and TRBJ2-3; TCRdb's D gene call, TRBD1, goes unchecked for lack of DNA. Sequencing used memory CD8+ T cells from blood. CDR3 sequence reads: CATSGGGMADTQYF.